Listed below are T cell receptor beta chains from one sample, sequenced in a study of blood T cell repertoires in COVID-19. Assay: immunoSEQ multiplex PCR; the TCRdb copy retains only in-frame clones and omits some. Of some 200,000 clones listed, roughly 87% are singletons. Sample: peripheral blood. The source of these receptors is a man aged 55 to 70 with active or convalescent COVID-19. The CDR3 runs from the conserved cysteine through the conserved F or W. D genes are given only for firm matches. Clone size appears in some rows only: once, few, many, or a class for an expanded clone.

D gene: NA; V gene: TRBV2; clone size: NA; J gene: TRBJ1-3; CDR3 protein: CASSESGGAGNTIYF; CDR3 DNA: TGTGCCAGCAGTGAAAGCGGAGGGGCTGGAAACACCATATATTTT
D gene: NA; V gene: TRBV10-3; clone size: NA; J gene: TRBJ1-2; CDR3 protein: CAISESTGWGYTF; CDR3 DNA: TGTGCCATCAGTGAGTCGACAGGTTGGGGCTACACCTTC
D gene: NA; V gene: TRBV2; clone size: NA; J gene: TRBJ2-7; CDR3 protein: CASRQSYEQYF; CDR3 DNA: TGTGCCAGCAGACAGAGCTACGAGCAGTACTTC
D gene: NA; V gene: TRBV2; clone size: NA; J gene: TRBJ1-2; CDR3 protein: CASSLLGTLLEEGYTF; CDR3 DNA: TGTGCCAGCAGCCTACTCGGGACATTGTTAGAAGAGGGCTACACCTTC
D gene: TRBD1; V gene: TRBV15; clone size: NA; J gene: TRBJ1-2; CDR3 protein: CATSTTDRGGYTF; CDR3 DNA: TGTGCCACCAGCACAACTGACAGGGGAGGCTACACCTTC
D gene: TRBD2; V gene: TRBV24-1; clone size: NA; J gene: TRBJ2-5; CDR3 protein: CATSDPGTSGETQYF; CDR3 DNA: TGTGCCACCAGTGACCCCGGGACTAGCGGGGAGACCCAGTACTTC
D gene: TRBD1; V gene: TRBV19; clone size: NA; J gene: TRBJ1-2; CDR3 protein: CASSTIGTVTNYGYTF; CDR3 DNA: TGTGCCAGTAGTACGATCGGGACAGTTACTAACTATGGCTACACCTTC
D gene: TRBD2; V gene: TRBV7-2; clone size: NA; J gene: TRBJ2-1; CDR3 protein: CASSLGAGVYNEQFF; CDR3 DNA: TGTGCCAGCAGCTTAGGGGCGGGGGTCTACAATGAGCAGTTCTTC
D gene: NA; V gene: TRBV6-5; clone size: NA; J gene: TRBJ2-2; CDR3 protein: CASSWAANTGELFF; CDR3 DNA: TGTGCCAGCAGTTGGGCAGCTAACACCGGGGAGCTGTTTTTT
D gene: TRBD1; V gene: TRBV7-2; clone size: NA; J gene: TRBJ2-2; CDR3 protein: CASSSPGQGPTGELFF; CDR3 DNA: TGTGCCAGCAGCTCACCGGGACAGGGCCCCACCGGGGAGCTGTTTTTT
D gene: NA; V gene: TRBV15; clone size: NA; J gene: TRBJ1-5; CDR3 protein: CATSRDARDNQPQHF; CDR3 DNA: TGTGCCACCAGCAGAGATGCCAGGGACAATCAGCCCCAGCATTTT
D gene: TRBD2; V gene: TRBV6-1; clone size: NA; J gene: TRBJ2-3; CDR3 protein: CASSVRAGGWSSTDTQYF; CDR3 DNA: TGTGCCAGCAGTGTTAGGGCGGGGGGATGGTCTAGCACAGATACGCAGTATTTT
D gene: TRBD2; V gene: TRBV15; clone size: NA; J gene: TRBJ2-1; CDR3 protein: CATSIAGGPREQFF; CDR3 DNA: TGTGCCACCAGCATAGCGGGGGGGCCCCGTGAGCAGTTCTTC
D gene: TRBD1; V gene: TRBV6-5; clone size: NA; J gene: TRBJ1-2; CDR3 protein: CATRRDRGSGGYTF; CDR3 DNA: TGTGCCACGAGGCGGGACAGGGGGTCGGGTGGCTACACCTTC
D gene: TRBD2; V gene: TRBV5-4; clone size: once; J gene: TRBJ2-5; CDR3 protein: CASSQPSGGKQETQYF; CDR3 DNA: TGTGCCAGCAGCCAACCTAGCGGGGGGAAACAAGAGACCCAGTACTTC
D gene: NA; V gene: TRBV29-1; clone size: NA; J gene: TRBJ1-1; CDR3 protein: CTADTGTEAFF; CDR3 DNA: TGCACTGCTGATACGGGAACTGAAGCTTTCTTT
D gene: NA; V gene: TRBV5-6; clone size: NA; J gene: TRBJ1-1; CDR3 protein: CASSPGGTEAFF; CDR3 DNA: TGTGCCAGCAGCCCCGGGGGTACTGAAGCTTTCTTT
D gene: TRBD1; V gene: TRBV5-4; clone size: NA; J gene: TRBJ1-2; CDR3 protein: CASSFADRGANYGYTF; CDR3 DNA: TGTGCCAGCAGCTTCGCAGACAGGGGTGCTAACTATGGCTACACCTTC
D gene: NA; V gene: TRBV7-9; clone size: once; J gene: TRBJ2-3; CDR3 protein: CASSFEGRGGDTQYF; CDR3 DNA: TGTGCCAGCAGCTTTGAGGGGCGGGGCGGAGATACGCAGTATTTT
D gene: NA; V gene: TRBV2; clone size: NA; J gene: TRBJ1-6; CDR3 protein: CASSGDGLPNSPLHF; CDR3 DNA: TGTGCCAGCAGTGGGGACGGACTACCTAATTCACCCCTCCACTTT
D gene: TRBD1; V gene: TRBV2; clone size: NA; J gene: TRBJ1-3; CDR3 protein: CASRDRGNTIYF; CDR3 DNA: TGTGCCAGCAGGGACAGGGGAAACACCATATATTTT
D gene: TRBD2; V gene: TRBV5-4; clone size: NA; J gene: TRBJ2-3; CDR3 protein: CASSSPSGTSGGAADTQYF; CDR3 DNA: TGTGCCAGCAGCTCCCCATCCGGGACTAGCGGGGGGGCAGCAGATACGCAGTATTTT
D gene: TRBD1; V gene: TRBV11-2; clone size: NA; J gene: TRBJ1-6; CDR3 protein: CASSPGQGNNSPLHF; CDR3 DNA: TGTGCCAGCAGCCCGGGACAGGGGAATAATTCACCCCTCCACTTT
D gene: NA; V gene: TRBV2; clone size: NA; J gene: TRBJ2-7; CDR3 protein: CASSEQGISYEQYF; CDR3 DNA: TGTGCCAGCAGTGAACAGGGGATCTCCTACGAGCAGTACTTC